This TCR beta chain was profiled in a study of blood T cell dynamics during melanoma immunotherapy. Whole-study context: First-line therapy was either pembrolizumab or nivolumab with ipilimumab for metastatic melanoma. Study-level findings and limits: At W3, later disease-control patients showed bifurcated PBMC repertoire changes, unlike progressors.

Every bulk PBMC sample received the same 350 ng of DNA. Sequenced by immunoSEQ multiplex PCR; TCRdb stores in-frame clones only, minus some. The sample contains 17,000 or so clones, approximately 83% of which appear only once. A single count supports this clone. Its cognate antigen is unknown. Time point meaning: pre-treatment baseline. Apart from a couple of fast progressors, RECIST 1.1 response was judged 12 weeks post-infusion. The CDR3 covers 17 residues. The V end was cut by 0 bases, the J end by 6 bases, with 18 bases between. CDR1 is LGHNA, CDR2 YNFKEQ, per germline. V usage is TRBV4-2 and J usage is TRBJ2-1; D is possibly TRBD1 or TRBD2 (5 bases each). This sample comprised blood, obtained from a patient treated with checkpoint blockade. The receptor comes from a human donor with melanoma. The CDR3 DNA is TGTGCCAGCAGCCAAGATTTCGCCAGAGGGACCGCCAATGAGCAGTTCTTC. Its translation is CASSQDFARGTANEQFF.